This T cell receptor (beta chain) was sequenced for a study of cytotoxic CD8 clonotypes in ibrutinib-treated CLL. The study's findings and limits: Stable or contracted on treatment, public clonotypes were also uncommon.

This clone was counted once. As yet, its antigen is unknown. The repertoire was sequenced with immunoSEQ multiplex PCR; TCRdb's copy has only in-frame clones and lacks some. The sample shows approximately 150,000 clones, about 88% of them seen only once. The CDR3 extends over 15 amino acids. V dropped 6 bases and J dropped 4; count of bases not matched to a gene: 7. Per germline, CDR1 MGHDK and CDR2 SYGVNS. The chain employs TRBV25-1 and TRBJ1-1; 11 positions match TRBD1. The sequence was obtained from a human donor with chronic lymphocytic leukemia. The sample was PBMCs, taken at disease progression, from a patient treated with ibrutinib. The CDR3 DNA reads as TGTGCCAGCAGAGCCTCCGGGACAGGGGGCACTGAAGCTTTCTTT. It is translated as CASRASGTGGTEAFF.